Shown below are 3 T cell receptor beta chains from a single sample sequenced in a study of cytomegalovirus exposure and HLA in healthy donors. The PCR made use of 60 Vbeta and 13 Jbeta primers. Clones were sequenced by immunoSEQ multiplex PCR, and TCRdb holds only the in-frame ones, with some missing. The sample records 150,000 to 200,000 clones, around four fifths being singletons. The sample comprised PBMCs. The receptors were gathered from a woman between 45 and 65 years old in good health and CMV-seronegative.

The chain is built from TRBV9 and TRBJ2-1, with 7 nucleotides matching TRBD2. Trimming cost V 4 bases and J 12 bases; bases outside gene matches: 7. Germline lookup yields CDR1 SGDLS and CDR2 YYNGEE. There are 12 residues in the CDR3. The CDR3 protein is CASSTSSGTQFF. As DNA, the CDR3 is TGTGCCAGCAGCACATCCAGCGGGACGCAGTTCTTC.

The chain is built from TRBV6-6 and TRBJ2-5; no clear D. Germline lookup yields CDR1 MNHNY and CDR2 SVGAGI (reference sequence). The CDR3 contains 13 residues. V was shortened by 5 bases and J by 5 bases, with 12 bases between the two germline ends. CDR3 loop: CASSRVESETQYF. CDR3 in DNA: TGTGCCAGCAGTCGGGTAGAATCCGAGACCCAGTACTTC.

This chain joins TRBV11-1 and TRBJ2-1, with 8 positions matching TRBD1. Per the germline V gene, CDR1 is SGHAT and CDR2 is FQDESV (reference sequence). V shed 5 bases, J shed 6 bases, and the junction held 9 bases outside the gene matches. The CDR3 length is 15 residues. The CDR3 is CASSPEDRARNEQFF. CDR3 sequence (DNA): TGTGCCAGCAGCCCCGAGGACAGGGCTCGCAATGAGCAGTTCTTC.